A single sample gave rise to the 2 T cell receptor beta chains below, sequenced in a study of cytomegalovirus exposure and HLA in healthy donors. PCR involved 60 Vbeta and 13 Jbeta primers. The table came from immunoSEQ multiplex PCR; TCRdb's copy has only in-frame clones and leaves some out. The sample lists under 200,000 clones, about 68% occurring once. The material sequenced was PBMCs. These receptors came from a female donor in good health and CMV-seronegative.

This clone showed up just a few times. The V gene is TRBV4-3, the J gene TRBJ1-2, with TRBD1 identical over 7 bases. The CDR3 is made up of 15 amino acids. Unmatched junction bases numbered 10, after V lost 4 bases and J lost 5 bases. Germline V gene lookup returns CDR1 LGHNA and CDR2 YSLEER. The CDR3 DNA follows: TGCGCCAGCAGCCGGTCGACAGGGAACTCTTATGGCTACACCTTC. Its translation: CASSRSTGNSYGYTF.

The gene calls are TRBV7-9 and TRBJ1-5; D might be TRBD1 (6 bases). Germline V lookup: CDR1 SEHNR, CDR2 FQNEAQ (reference sequence). The CDR3 is 14 residues long. Between the trimmed V and J ends, which lost 5 bases and 6 bases, there was a span of 14 bases. The CDR3 loop reads CASSATGSTQPQHF. Here the CDR3 DNA reads TGTGCCAGCAGCGCGACAGGATCTACTCAGCCCCAGCATTTT.